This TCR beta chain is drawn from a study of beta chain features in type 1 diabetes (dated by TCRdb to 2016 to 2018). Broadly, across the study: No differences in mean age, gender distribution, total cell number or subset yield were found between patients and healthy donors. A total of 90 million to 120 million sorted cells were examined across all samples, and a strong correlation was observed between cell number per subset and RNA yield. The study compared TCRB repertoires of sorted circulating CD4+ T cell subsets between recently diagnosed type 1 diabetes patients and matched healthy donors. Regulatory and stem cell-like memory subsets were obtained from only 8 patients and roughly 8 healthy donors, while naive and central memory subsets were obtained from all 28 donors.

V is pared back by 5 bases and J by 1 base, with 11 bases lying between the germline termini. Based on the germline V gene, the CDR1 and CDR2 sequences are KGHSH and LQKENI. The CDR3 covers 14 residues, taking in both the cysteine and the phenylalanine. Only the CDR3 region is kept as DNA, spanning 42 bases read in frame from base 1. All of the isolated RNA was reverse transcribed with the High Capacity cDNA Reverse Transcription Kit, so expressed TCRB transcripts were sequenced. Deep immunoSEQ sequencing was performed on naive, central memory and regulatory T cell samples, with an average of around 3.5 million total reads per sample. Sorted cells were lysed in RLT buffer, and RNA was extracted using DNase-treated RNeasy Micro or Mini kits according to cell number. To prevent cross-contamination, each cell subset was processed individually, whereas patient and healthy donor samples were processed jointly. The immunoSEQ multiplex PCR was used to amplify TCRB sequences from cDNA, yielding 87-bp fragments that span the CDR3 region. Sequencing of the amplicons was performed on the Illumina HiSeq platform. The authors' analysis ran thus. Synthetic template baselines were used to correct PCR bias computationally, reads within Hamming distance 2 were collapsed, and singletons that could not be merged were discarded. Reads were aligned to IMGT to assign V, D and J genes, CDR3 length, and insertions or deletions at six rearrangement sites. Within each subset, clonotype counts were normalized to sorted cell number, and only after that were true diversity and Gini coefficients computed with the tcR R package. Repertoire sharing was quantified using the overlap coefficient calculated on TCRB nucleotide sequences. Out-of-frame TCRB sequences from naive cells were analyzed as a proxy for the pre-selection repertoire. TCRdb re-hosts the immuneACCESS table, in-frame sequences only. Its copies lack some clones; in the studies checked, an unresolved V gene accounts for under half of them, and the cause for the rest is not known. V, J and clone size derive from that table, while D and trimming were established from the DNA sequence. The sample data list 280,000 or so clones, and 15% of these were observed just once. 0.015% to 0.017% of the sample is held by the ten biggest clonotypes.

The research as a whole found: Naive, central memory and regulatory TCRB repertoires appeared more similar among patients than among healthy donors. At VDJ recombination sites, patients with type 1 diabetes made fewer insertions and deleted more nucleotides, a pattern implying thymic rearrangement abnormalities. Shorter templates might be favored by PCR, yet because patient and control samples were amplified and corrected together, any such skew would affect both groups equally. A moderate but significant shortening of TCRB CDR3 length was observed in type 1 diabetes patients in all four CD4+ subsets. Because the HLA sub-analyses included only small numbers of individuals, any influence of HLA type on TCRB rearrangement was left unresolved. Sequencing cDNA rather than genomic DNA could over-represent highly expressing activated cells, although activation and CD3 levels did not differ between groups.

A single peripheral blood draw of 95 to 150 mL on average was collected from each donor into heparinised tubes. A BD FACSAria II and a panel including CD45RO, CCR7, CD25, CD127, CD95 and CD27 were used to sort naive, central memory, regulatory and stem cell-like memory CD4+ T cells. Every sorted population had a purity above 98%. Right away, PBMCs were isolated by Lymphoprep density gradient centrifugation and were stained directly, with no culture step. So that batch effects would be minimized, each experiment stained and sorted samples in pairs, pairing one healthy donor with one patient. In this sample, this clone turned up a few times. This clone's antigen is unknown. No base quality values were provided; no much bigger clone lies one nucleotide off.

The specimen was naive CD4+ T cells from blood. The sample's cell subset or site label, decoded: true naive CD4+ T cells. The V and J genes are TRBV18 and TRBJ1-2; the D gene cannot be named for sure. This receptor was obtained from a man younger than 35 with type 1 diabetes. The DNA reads TGTGCCAGCTCAACTGTTACAGTTAACTATGGCTACACCTTC. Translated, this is CASSTVTVNYGYTF.